Below, 18 T cell receptor beta chains from the same sample are listed, as sequenced in a study of shared clonotypes between healthy human individuals. Assay used: immunoSEQ multiplex PCR; TCRdb lists only in-frame clones, some missing. The sample includes about 610,000 clones, almost 97% of them seen just once. Sequenced material: naive CD4+ T cells sorted from blood. Subset in this sample: CD45RA+ positively selected. Every receptor here comes from a woman aged 30 to 39 in good health.

V is TRBV7-9 and J is TRBJ2-1; 7 positions match TRBD1. Looked up from germline, CDR1 is SEHNR and CDR2 is FQNEAQ (reference sequence). The CDR3 runs 15 residues. Trimming took 5 bases from V and 2 from J; bases not matched to a gene: 6. The CDR3: CASSEDRTPYNEQFF. The CDR3 DNA reads TGTGCCAGCAGCGAGGACAGGACCCCCTACAATGAGCAGTTCTTC.

This rearrangement joins TRBV5-1 to TRBJ2-7; D may be TRBD2 (6 bases). Trimming took 2 bases from V and 0 from J, leaving 9 bases between them. Germline V gene lookup returns CDR1 SGHRS and CDR2 YFSETQ. There are 14 residues in the CDR3. The CDR3 DNA is TGCGCCAGCAGCTTTGACGGGAGCTCCTACGAGCAGTACTTC. Translated, it gives CASSFDGSSYEQYF.

J is TRBJ2-5 and V is TRBV29-1; perhaps TRBD2 as D (6 bases). The V end was cut by 4 bases, the J end by 5 bases, with 11 bases between. Germline V gene lookup returns CDR1 SQVTM and CDR2 ANQGSEA. The length of the CDR3 is 12 residues. The CDR3 is CSVVQGRETQYF. The CDR3 DNA follows: TGCAGCGTTGTTCAAGGGAGGGAGACCCAGTACTTC.

This chain uses TRBV19 with TRBJ2-1; TRBD2 matches 9 bases. Unmatched junction bases numbered 8, after V lost 4 bases and J lost 4 bases. Germline lookup yields CDR1 LNHDA and CDR2 SQIVND (reference sequence). This CDR3 contains 16 residues. CDR3 sequence reads: CASSRSTSGPYNEQFF. Written as DNA, the CDR3 is TGTGCCAGTAGTAGGTCGACTAGCGGACCTTACAATGAGCAGTTCTTC.

The chain employs TRBV6-1 and TRBJ2-7; 9 bases agree with TRBD1. CDR3 length: 14 amino acids. CDR1 MNHNS and CDR2 SASEGT come from the germline V gene. Losses at the gene ends were 6 bases for V and 3 bases for J; bases not matched to a gene: 6. In DNA form, the CDR3 reads TGTGCCAGCAGAACCGGGACAGGGATCTACGAGCAGTACTTC. Its translation is CASRTGTGIYEQYF.

On this clone itself: Different DNA sequences within this sample yield the same CDR3. The chain combines TRBV28 with TRBJ1-5, with D unresolved. The V end lost 2 bases, the J end lost 7 bases, and 6 bases lay between the germline ends. Germline V lookup: CDR1 MDHEN, CDR2 SYDVKM. The CDR3 is made up of 12 amino acids. CDR3 amino acids: CASSLPGQPQHF. In nucleotides, the CDR3 is TGTGCCAGCAGTTTACCCGGACAGCCCCAGCATTTT.

Written as DNA, the CDR3 is TGCGCCAGCAGCCTGGGACAGAGCCAAGAGACCCAGTACTTC. Amino acids: CASSLGQSQETQYF. The chain employs TRBV5-1 and TRBJ2-5; TRBD1 agrees at 7 bases. The J segment lost 1 base and the V segment lost 4 bases, leaving 4 bases of the junction unmatched. CDR1 is SGHRS, CDR2 YFSETQ, per germline. The CDR3 loop spans 14 amino acids.

V and J are TRBV28 and TRBJ1-5; tentative D call: TRBD1 (5 bases). Germline loops: CDR1 MDHEN, CDR2 SYDVKM. V was clipped by 7 bases and J by 3 bases, with 19 bases between them. The CDR3 loop spans 16 amino acids. The CDR3: CASIGAGTGFNQPQHF. The CDR3 DNA reads TGTGCCAGCATCGGGGCGGGGACGGGCTTCAATCAGCCCCAGCATTTT.

This chain uses TRBV6-4 with TRBJ2-3, with TRBD2 matching 8 bases. Germline CDR1 MRHNA, CDR2 SNTAGT. V shed 10 bases, J shed 1 base, and the junction held 7 bases outside the gene matches. The CDR3 consists of 14 residues. The CDR3 nucleotides read TGTGCCACCGGTAGCGGGATTGGCACAGATACGCAGTATTTT. Translated, it gives CATGSGIGTDTQYF.

The chain recombines TRBV5-6 with TRBJ1-1; possibly TRBD1 for D (6 bases). The CDR3 consists of 15 residues. V was clipped by 4 bases and J by 1 base, with 14 bases between them. Germline lookup yields CDR1 SGHDT and CDR2 YYEEEE. CDR3 protein: CASSLLDRPNTEAFF. Written as DNA, the CDR3 is TGTGCCAGCAGCCTTCTAGACAGGCCGAACACTGAAGCTTTCTTT.

The CDR3 loop reads CASSFGREGRQQYF. The CDR3 coding sequence is TGTGCCAGCAGCTTTGGGCGGGAGGGTAGGCAGCAGTACTTC. The chain carries TRBV11-2 and TRBJ2-7, with TRBD2 identical over 9 bases. Germline V gene lookup returns CDR1 SGHAT and CDR2 FQNNGV. The CDR3 totals 14 residues. V shed 3 bases and J 8 bases; nucleotides not matched to a gene: 8. The complete variable domain, with remaining parts taken from reference TRBV11-2 and TRBJ2-7, reads EAGVAQSPRYKIIEKRQSVAFWCNPISGHATLYWYQQILGQGPKLLIQFQNNGVVDDSQLPKDRFSAERLKGVDSTLKIQPAKLEDSAVYLCASSFGREGRQQYFGPGTRLTVT.

The chain has TRBV4-1 and TRBJ2-1; 8 bases are shared with TRBD2. The germline V gene has CDR1 MGHRA and CDR2 YSYEKL. There are 13 residues in the CDR3. The trim removed 1 base at V and 14 bases at J, leaving 7 bases unmatched. The CDR3 sequence: CASSQVVREGKFF. CDR3 bases: TGCGCCAGCAGCCAAGTAGTACGGGAGGGCAAGTTCTTC.

This rearrangement joins TRBV27 to TRBJ2-1, with 9 bases fitting TRBD2. The CDR3 has 13 amino acids. Germline CDR1 MNHEY, CDR2 SMNVEV (reference sequence). J gave up 9 bases and V 3 bases, and 3 bases lay outside the gene matches. CDR3 bases: TGTGCCAGCAGTTTCACAGCGGGAGGTGAGCAGTTCTTC. It encodes CASSFTAGGEQFF.

Remarks on this clone: The sample contains more than one DNA sequence encoding this CDR3. The rearrangement links TRBV5-1 to TRBJ2-1, with 12 bases that match TRBD2. The CDR3 contains 15 residues. The J segment lost 4 bases and the V segment lost 3 bases, leaving 2 bases of the junction unmatched. CDR1 SGHRS and CDR2 YFSETQ come from the germline V gene. DNA for the CDR3: TGCGCCAGCAGCTCCGGGACTAGCGGGTACAATGAGCAGTTCTTC. It specifies CASSSGTSGYNEQFF.

The chain joins TRBV6-6 to TRBJ1-1, with TRBD1 identical over 7 bases. Germline assignment: CDR1 MNHNY and CDR2 SVGAGI (reference sequence). CDR3 length: 14 amino acids. J lost 6 bases, V lost 2 bases, and 6 bases had no gene match. CDR3 sequence: CASSYGPTGAEAFF. For the CDR3, the DNA is TGTGCCAGCAGTTACGGTCCTACAGGGGCTGAAGCTTTCTTT.

V and J are TRBV25-1 and TRBJ1-4; D uncertain. CDR1 is MGHDK, CDR2 SYGVNS, per germline. There are 14 residues in the CDR3. The V and J ends lost 6 bases and 4 bases respectively, with 12 bases between them. Here the CDR3 reads CASRAEGLNEKLFF. CDR3 sequence (DNA): TGTGCCAGCAGGGCCGAGGGCCTTAATGAAAAACTGTTTTTT.

This clone was seen just once. This chain uses TRBV28 with TRBJ2-1; 9 bases fit TRBD1. This CDR3 has 14 amino acids. Germline lookup yields CDR1 MDHEN and CDR2 SYDVKM. The J segment lost 12 bases and the V segment lost 5 bases, leaving 11 bases of the junction unmatched. CDR3 in amino acids: CASSEGQGPQRQFF. The CDR3 nucleotides read TGTGCCAGCAGTGAGGGACAGGGCCCCCAGCGGCAGTTCTTC.

The CDR3 sequence is CASSSPSPLAYNEQFF. The CDR3 DNA is TGTGCCAGCAGCTCCCCTTCTCCCTTGGCCTACAATGAGCAGTTCTTC. The chain has TRBV27 and TRBJ2-1; no clear D gene. CDR3 length equals 16 residues. Trimming took off 6 bases at V and 2 bases at J, with 17 bases between the two ends. Germline values: CDR1 MNHEY, CDR2 SMNVEV (reference sequence).